This entry features one T cell receptor beta chain sequence. Its matching antigen is unknown. These data belong to a study of vaccination effects on CD4 cells after COVID-19. The CDR3 runs 15 residues. Germline assignment: CDR1 LGHNA and CDR2 YSLEER. Trimming took 1 base from V and 3 from J, leaving 12 bases between them. Subsequent to 10 days of culture, CD4+ T cells were isolated. The individual was infected with SARS-CoV-2 between March and December 2020, as confirmed by PCR. Each participant was given two doses of one vaccine (BNT162b2 or mRNA-1273). Half-medium changes using IL-2 medium occurred on days 3 and 7. The assay was immunoSEQ multiplex PCR, and TCRdb's table has in-frame clones only and misses some. Among 50,000 or so clones listed, nearly 75% were seen once. Whole-study findings and limits: There was marked clonal contraction among infection- and vaccine-induced clones late after vaccination.

Specimen: CD4+ T cells from PBMCs cultured without peptide, collected after COVID-19 vaccination. V is TRBV4-3 and J is TRBJ1-2; D unclear. This TCR was sampled from a human donor who had a prior SARS-CoV-2 infection. This chain's CDR3 is CASSQGKAADYGYTF. The CDR3 region has the DNA TGCGCCAGCAGCCAAGGGAAGGCAGCCGACTATGGCTACACCTTC.